The clone carrying this T cell receptor beta chain was counted a few times. The sample belongs to a study of T-cell reconstitution after alpha-beta-depleted transplantation in children. V gave up 2 bases and J gave up 8 bases, with 10 bases separating them. The CDR3 covers 14 residues. Per germline, CDR1 PRHDT and CDR2 FYEKMQ (reference sequence). Construction of the TCRbeta library involved unique molecular identifiers. TCRdb recomputed calls from the PCR reads with MiXCR, one row per CDR3 protein. The sample consists of about 500,000 distinct CDR3 sequences, over 25% of them appearing once. The chain recombines TRBV13 with TRBJ1-6; a weak D match, TRBD1 (6 bases). The sequencing here drew on PBMCs from the stem cell graft donor, taken from the stem cell graft. The receptor comes from a human donor who donated a stem cell graft to a child with aplastic anemia. CDR3 sequence reads: CASSLQGRYSPLHF. The DNA of the CDR3 is TGTGCCAGCAGCTTACAGGGGAGGTATTCACCCCTCCACTTT.